One sample yielded the 12 T cell receptor beta chains listed below, sequenced in a study of Graves' ophthalmopathy and Graves' hyperthyroidism. RNA transcripts yielded amplified TCR beta CDR3 regions. In the first round, RT-PCR was carried out with HTBI primers, and a multiplex PCR formed the second round. TCRdb itself ran the multiplex PCR reads through MiXCR, one entry per CDR3 protein. This sample has approximately 700,000 distinct CDR3 sequences, with 40% found just once. Material for sequencing was peripheral blood. The source is an adult man with Graves' ophthalmopathy.

This clonotype has a count of ten or more. The chain has TRBV7-2 and TRBJ1-3; the D gene is possibly TRBD1 (6 bases). CDR3 size: 14 residues. In germline, CDR1 is SGHTA, CDR2 FQGNSA. V was shortened by 5 bases and J by 3 bases, with 11 bases between the two germline ends. The CDR3 is CASSRTGNGNTIYF. As DNA, the CDR3 is TGTGCCAGCAGCCGCACAGGGAATGGAAACACCATATATTTT. The entire variable domain, with the rest obtained from reference TRBV7-2 and TRBJ1-3, is as follows: GAGVSQSPSNKVTEKGKDVELRCDPISGHTALYWYRQSLGQGLEFLIYFQGNSAPDKSGLPSDRFSAERTGGSVSTLTIQRTQQEDSAVYLCASSRTGNGNTIYFGEGSWLTVV.

The chain joins TRBV25-1 to TRBJ2-2, with unresolved D. V lost 8 bases and J lost 1, with 8 bases in between. CDR1 MGHDK and CDR2 SYGVNS come from the germline V gene. The CDR3 sequence is 13 residues long. CDR3 region: CASVGLNTGELFF. CDR3 DNA: TGTGCCAGCGTGGGATTGAACACCGGGGAGCTGTTTTTT. Full variable domain (rest looked up from reference TRBV25-1 and TRBJ2-2): EADIYQTPRYLVIGTGKKITLECSQTMGHDKMYWYQQDPGMELHLIHYSYGVNSTEKGDLSSESTVSRIRTEHFPLTLESARPSHTSQYLCASVGLNTGELFFGEGSRLTVL.

This clonotype was detected ten times or more. The chain recombines TRBV6-1 with TRBJ2-5, with a tentative D call TRBD2 (6 bases). V shed 2 bases and J shed 4 bases, with 17 bases lying between them. The CDR3 is 16 residues long. Germline V lookup: CDR1 MNHNS, CDR2 SASEGT. Here the CDR3 DNA reads TGTGCCAGCAGTGAATCGCGGCGACGGGGAGGAGAGACCCAGTACTTC. Translating gives CASSESRRRGGETQYF.

The chain joins TRBV29-1 to TRBJ1-4, with 10 nucleotides matching TRBD1. Germline V gives CDR1 SQVTM, CDR2 ANQGSEA. This CDR3 contains 14 residues. V lost 3 bases, J lost 10 bases, and 8 bases stayed unmatched. The CDR3 protein is CSVDYGTGARKLFF. CDR3 coding DNA: TGCAGCGTTGACTACGGGACAGGGGCGAGAAAACTGTTTTTT.

CDR3 nucleotides: TGTGCCAGCAGTGCTAGAGGCCCAGGGGGTCCCGGGGAGCTGTTTTTT. Its protein is CASSARGPGGPGELFF. The chain couples TRBV25-1 to TRBJ2-2, with 7 bases lining up with TRBD1. Trimming at V came to 4 bases and at J to 6 bases, leaving 11 bases not matched to a gene. Germline CDR1 and CDR2: MGHDK and SYGVNS. The CDR3 totals 16 residues.

This clonotype was detected only a few times. The rearrangement joins TRBV11-2 to TRBJ2-5; D may match TRBD1 or TRBD2 (5 bases each). The CDR3 has 15 residues. Trimming cost V 1 base and J 3 bases, with 12 bases left between them. Per germline, CDR1 SGHAT and CDR2 FQNNGV. The CDR3 bases are TGTGCCAGCAGCTTAGGTGGGGGAAGTAAAGAGACCCAGTACTTC. Translating it yields CASSLGGGSKETQYF.

This clonotype appeared a few times. The chain couples TRBV20-1 to TRBJ2-7; the D gene is possibly TRBD1 (6 bases). This CDR3 is 13 amino acids long. V was clipped by 3 bases and J by 0 bases, with 9 bases between them. Germline values: CDR1 DFQATT, CDR2 SNEGSKA (reference sequence). Here the CDR3 DNA reads TGCAGTGCTAGCCGGGACACCTCCTACGAGCAGTACTTC. Protein product: CSASRDTSYEQYF.

The sample holds a few counts of this clonotype. A much larger clone differs by one base, so this may be a read error. The chain has TRBV15 and TRBJ1-1; D may be TRBD1 (5 bases). The V gene lost 10 bases and the J gene lost 3 bases, with 9 bases spanning the gap. The CDR3 consists of 11 residues. Germline-derived CDR1 and CDR2 are LNHNV and YYDKDF (reference sequence). CDR3 coding DNA: TGTGCCAGCAGGGAAGACACTGAAGCTTTCTTT. It is translated as CASREDTEAFF.

V usage is TRBV6-1 and J usage is TRBJ2-7, with 9 bases fitting TRBD2. The germline gives CDR1 MNHNS, CDR2 SASEGT. CDR3 length: 17 amino acids. Trimming at V came to 11 bases and at J to 5 bases, leaving 22 bases not matched to a gene. Here the CDR3 DNA reads TGTGCCGGAGCCTCTCAGCGGGGGGACCCAAAACCCGACGAGCAGTACTTC. Translating gives CAGASQRGDPKPDEQYF.

The sample holds many counts of this clonotype. The genes are TRBV25-1 and TRBJ2-2; no clear D. Per germline, CDR1 MGHDK and CDR2 SYGVNS. The CDR3 extends over 14 amino acids. V lost 5 bases to trimming and J lost 7 bases, with 14 bases between them. Here the CDR3 reads CASSYTQTGGELFF. DNA of the CDR3: TGTGCCAGCAGTTATACACAAACGGGCGGGGAGCTGTTTTTT.

Turning to this clonotype: A single base separates this from a much larger clone, so it may be a read error. V is TRBV7-9 and J is TRBJ2-7; 7 bases align to TRBD2. The length of the CDR3 is 11 residues. V lost 10 bases to trimming and J lost 9 bases; unmatched junction nucleotides: 9. Germline assignment: CDR1 SEHNR and CDR2 FQNEAQ (reference sequence). CDR3 region: CATDRPGGQYF. DNA for the CDR3: TGTGCCACCGATCGACCGGGGGGGCAGTACTTC.

The chain recombines TRBV29-1 with TRBJ2-7; 8 positions match TRBD2. J gave up 1 base and V 7 bases, and 18 bases lay outside the gene matches. CDR3 length: 17 amino acids. Germline CDR1 and CDR2: SQVTM and ANQGSEA. The CDR3 coding sequence is TGCAGCGCGGGGGGGAAAGGAGGACTCACGACGTCCTACGAGCAGTACTTC. Translation gives CSAGGKGGLTTSYEQYF.